This T cell receptor (beta chain) was documented in a study of T-cell reconstitution after alpha-beta-depleted transplantation in children. About this clonotype itself: Its specificity is unknown.

General study results and limits: The study reportedly traced alpha-beta T cells about two months after transplant to several hundred expanded graft clones.

Unique molecular identifiers were incorporated into the prepared TCRbeta library. MiXCR, applied by TCRdb to the PCR reads, yields one record per CDR3 protein. The sample includes fewer than 450,000 distinct CDR3 sequences, 15% to 20% of them seen just once. The CDR3 sequence is 18 residues long. The V and J ends lost 3 bases and 5 bases, in that order; junction bases with no gene match: 14. The source was PBMCs, mostly from graft donor cells, collected 360 days after TCRalphabeta/CD19-depleted stem cell transplant. V is TRBV12-3 or TRBV12-4 and J is TRBJ2-1; TRBD2 agrees at 9 bases. The origin of this receptor is a male patient aged 2 to 10 who had a stem cell transplant for acute lymphoblastic leukemia, so the T cells may come from the graft donor. CDR3 sequence reads: CASSFLSSGITVHNEQFF. The CDR3 bases are TGTGCCAGCAGTTTTTTGTCTAGCGGGATCACCGTCCACAATGAGCAGTTCTTC.